The subject of this entry is one T cell receptor beta chain. As to treatment: randomized to nivolumab then ipilimumab (arm A) or the reverse (arm B). The data originate from a study of sequential checkpoint blockade in melanoma. Assay used: immunoSEQ multiplex PCR; TCRdb lists only in-frame clones, some missing. This table holds over 20,000 clones, over 75% found once. The starting material was CD8+ T cells sorted from blood (inferred from file names), obtained from a patient given nivolumab and ipilimumab in sequence. This receptor was taken from a human donor with melanoma.

This CDR3 reads CASGPGWRGEKLFF. The CDR3 nucleotides read TGTGCCAGCGGACCCGGGTGGCGGGGTGAAAAACTGTTTTTT. The V call is TRBV27, the J call TRBJ1-4; D uncertain. V gave up 8 bases and J gave up 7 bases, with 17 bases separating them. Germline lookup yields CDR1 MNHEY and CDR2 SMNVEV (reference sequence). The CDR3 is 14 amino acids.